This T cell receptor (beta chain) came from a study of cytomegalovirus exposure and HLA in healthy donors. From germline, CDR1 is MNHEY and CDR2 SMNVEV (reference sequence). V lost 6 bases and J 7 bases, leaving 10 bases between the germline ends. The CDR3 has 13 amino acids. The primer mix had 60 Vbeta and 13 Jbeta primers. Method: immunoSEQ multiplex PCR; TCRdb's copy keeps in-frame clones and lacks some. The sample lists over 95,000 clones; over 75% were seen once. V usage is TRBV27 and J usage is TRBJ1-6; a possible D gene is TRBD1 (6 bases). The sequenced sample was PBMCs. This clonotype was obtained from a man in his forties in good health and CMV-seropositive. CDR3 nucleotides: TGTGCCAGCAGGACAGGTTTGAATTCACCCCTCCACTTT. It yields the protein CASRTGLNSPLHF.